This passage covers 32 T cell receptor beta chains from one sample sequenced in a study of T cells in Graves' hyperthyroidism and ophthalmopathy. Authors of the study amplified TCR beta CDR3 regions from RNA transcripts. A first-round RT-PCR of the TCR CDR3 used the HTBI primer set. TCRdb re-called the multiplex PCR reads with MiXCR, one entry per CDR3 protein. The data show fewer than 850,000 distinct CDR3 sequences, approximately 15% seen once. The source material was blood. The receptors stem from a man aged 50-59 years with Graves' hyperthyroidism.

This clonotype was picked up many times. V and J are TRBV20-1 and TRBJ1-2, with 11 bases lining up with TRBD1. Germline values: CDR1 DFQATT, CDR2 SNEGSKA (reference sequence). The CDR3 is 13 residues long. Trimming took 4 bases from V and 4 from J; bases not matched to a gene: 2. The CDR3 loop is CSATGTGGYGYTF. CDR3 nucleotide sequence: TGCAGTGCTACGGGGACAGGGGGCTATGGCTACACCTTC.

As regards this clonotype: A much more abundant neighbour one base away suggests this may be a read error. The rearrangement uses TRBV11-2 and TRBJ2-7; unclear D gene. CDR3 length: 15 amino acids. Germline loops: CDR1 SGHAT, CDR2 FQNNGV. V shed 6 bases and J shed 6 bases, with 21 bases lying between them. The CDR3 coding sequence is TGTGCCAGCAGACAAACCGTGACGCTCCCTTCCGAGCAGTACTTC. Protein product: CASRQTVTLPSEQYF.

This clonotype showed up many times. The J gene is TRBJ2-7, the V gene TRBV18, with TRBD1 identical over 8 bases. The CDR3 is made up of 16 amino acids. The J segment lost 5 bases and the V segment lost 1 base, leaving 10 bases of the junction unmatched. Germline V gives CDR1 KGHSH, CDR2 LQKENI. The CDR3 sequence: CASSPLRGQGRHEQYF. The CDR3, as DNA: TGTGCCAGCTCACCACTCCGAGGACAGGGCCGTCACGAGCAGTACTTC.

This clonotype was observed at least ten times. J is TRBJ2-2 and V is TRBV5-1; TRBD1 agrees at 7 bases. Losses at the gene ends were 4 bases for V and 3 bases for J; bases not matched to a gene: 6. Germline lookup yields CDR1 SGHRS and CDR2 YFSETQ. This CDR3 contains 15 residues. The CDR3 DNA reads TGCGCCAGCAGCACCCGGACAGGAGACACCGGGGAGCTGTTTTTT. This gives the protein CASSTRTGDTGELFF.

This clonotype was detected a few times. The chain employs TRBV14 and TRBJ1-1; D is uncertain. Trimming left V 3 bases short and J 0 bases short, with 8 bases between. CDR3 length: 14 residues. The germline V gene encodes CDR1 SGHDN and CDR2 FVKESK. CDR3 nucleotide sequence: TGTGCCAGCAGCCAGGAAACGATGAACACTGAAGCTTTCTTT. This encodes CASSQETMNTEAFF.

This clonotype was seen repeatedly, ten times or more. The V and J genes are TRBV10-3 and TRBJ2-7, with 10 bases that match TRBD2. Germline V gives CDR1 ENHRY, CDR2 SYGVKD. CDR3 size: 14 residues. V gave up 4 bases and J gave up 5 bases; unmatched junction bases: 5. The chain's CDR3 is CAISGTSGNHEQYF. CDR3 in DNA: TGTGCCATCAGTGGGACTAGCGGCAATCACGAGCAGTACTTC.

There are a few counts of this clonotype. This chain uses TRBV5-6 with TRBJ2-3; D is perhaps TRBD1 or TRBD2 (6 bases each). Germline V gene data show CDR1 as SGHDT and CDR2 as YYEEEE. The V end lost 2 bases, the J end lost 2 bases, and 15 bases lay between the germline ends. This CDR3 has 16 residues. The DNA for the CDR3 is TGTGCCAGCAGCTTAGATTATTGGGGGGCCACAGATACGCAGTATTTT. Its protein is CASSLDYWGATDTQYF. The complete variable domain, with remaining parts taken from reference TRBV5-6 and TRBJ2-3, reads DAGVTQSPTHLIKTRGQQVTLRCSPKSGHDTVSWYQQALGQGPQFIFQYYEEEERQRGNFPDRFSGHQFPNYSSELNVNALLLGDSALYLCASSLDYWGATDTQYFGPGTRLTVL.

The chain recombines TRBV3-1 with TRBJ2-7; D is unresolved. Deletions cut 1 base from V and 3 bases from J, with 10 bases between. The CDR3 is 14 amino acids. In germline, CDR1 is LGHDT, CDR2 YNNKEL (reference sequence). This CDR3 is CASSQGPLRYEQYF. CDR3 coding DNA: TGTGCCAGCAGCCAAGGGCCCCTTCGCTACGAGCAGTACTTC.

This clonotype appeared many times. The V gene is TRBV7-9, the J gene TRBJ2-5, with D hard to call. With 4 bases removed from V and 1 base from J, the gap between germline ends came to 7 bases. CDR3 length: 13 amino acids. Germline assignment: CDR1 SEHNR and CDR2 FQNEAQ (reference sequence). The CDR3 nucleotides read TGTGCCAGCAGCTCGACACTCCAAGAGACCCAGTACTTC. Translation: CASSSTLQETQYF.

This clonotype was seen a few times. The chain uses TRBV11-3 and TRBJ2-3; a weak D match, TRBD2 (6 bases). V lost 5 bases and J 1 base, leaving 13 bases between the germline ends. The germline gives CDR1 SGHNT, CDR2 YENEEA. The CDR3 length is 15 residues. The CDR3 DNA sequence: TGTGCCAGCAGCCCGGGGACTGGTTGCACAGATACGCAGTATTTT. Translating it yields CASSPGTGCTDTQYF.

This clonotype has a handful of counts. The V gene is TRBV30, the J gene TRBJ2-5, with unresolved D. V lost 4 bases, J lost 0 bases, and 9 bases lay in between. This CDR3 is 13 amino acids long. CDR1 and CDR2 from the germline V gene are GTSNPN and SVGIG (reference sequence). CDR3 sequence reads: CAWTFGDQETQYF. The CDR3 DNA reads as TGTGCCTGGACCTTTGGGGACCAAGAGACCCAGTACTTC. Variable domain in full (rest from reference TRBV30 and TRBJ2-5): SQTIHQWPATLVQPVGSPLSLECTVEGTSNPNLYWYRQAAGRGLQLLFYSVGIGQISSEVPQNLSASRPQDRQFILSSKKLLLSDSGFYLCAWTFGDQETQYFGPGTRLLVL.

At least ten counts were recorded for this clonotype. The rearrangement joins TRBV20-1 to TRBJ2-3, with TRBD1 identical over 12 bases. This CDR3 region has 15 residues. Germline V gene sequence: CDR1 DFQATT, CDR2 SNEGSKA (reference sequence). The V gene end was trimmed by 6 bases and the J gene end by 4 bases; junction bases not matched to a gene: 8. CDR3 coding DNA: TGCAGTGCCGAACCGGGACAGGGGGCCCCAGATACGCAGTATTTT. This codes for CSAEPGQGAPDTQYF.

Only a few counts were recorded for this clonotype. In DNA form, the CDR3 reads TGTGCCAGCACCCCGGGAGGACCGAACACCGGGGAGCTGTTTTTT. It encodes CASTPGGPNTGELFF. The rearrangement joins TRBV5-5 to TRBJ2-2; 7 nucleotides match TRBD2. The germline CDR1 and CDR2 sequences are SGHKS and YYEKEE (reference sequence). Unmatched junction bases numbered 5, after V lost 6 bases and J lost 0 bases. CDR3 length: 15 residues.

This clonotype was detected many times. The rearrangement links TRBV4-3 to TRBJ2-7; no firm D call. This CDR3 is 13 amino acids long. V dropped 0 bases and J dropped 1 base, with 4 bases sitting between them. Germline-derived CDR1 and CDR2 are LGHNA and YSLEER. The CDR3: CASSQDISYEQYF. The CDR3 nucleotides read TGCGCCAGCAGCCAAGACATATCCTACGAGCAGTACTTC.

This clonotype was observed a few times. The rearrangement uses TRBV4-3 and TRBJ2-6; D not certain. This CDR3 is built from 17 residues. From germline, CDR1 is LGHNA and CDR2 YSLEER. Trimming stripped 0 bases from V and 1 base from J, with 10 bases between. CDR3: CASSQERANSGANVLTF. For the CDR3, the DNA is TGCGCCAGCAGCCAAGAAAGGGCTAATTCTGGGGCCAACGTCCTGACTTTC.

This clonotype has just a few counts. CDR3: CASSFGRSPNTGELFF. The CDR3 coding sequence is TGTGCCAGCAGCTTTGGCAGGAGTCCGAACACCGGGGAGCTGTTTTTT. The V and J genes are TRBV5-6 and TRBJ2-2, with D uncertain. Trimming shortened V by 2 bases and J by 0 bases, and 11 bases separated the two germline ends. CDR1 and CDR2 (germline): SGHDT, YYEEEE. The length of the CDR3 is 16 residues.

This clonotype was seen ten or more times. The chain joins TRBV12-3 or TRBV12-4 to TRBJ2-7; 8 nucleotides align to TRBD2. Germline trimming cut 5 bases from V and 4 bases from J; bases unmatched to any gene: 10. The CDR3 extends over 15 amino acids. The CDR3, as DNA: TGTGCCAGCAGTCTCGAAGCGGGAGACGCATACGAGCAGTACTTC. Encoded protein: CASSLEAGDAYEQYF.

The J gene is TRBJ1-1, the V gene TRBV10-2; weak D call: TRBD1 (5 bases). CDR3 length: 15 amino acids. Germline CDR1 WSHSY, CDR2 SAAADI. Trimming removed 0 bases from V and 3 bases from J, with 11 bases in between. The CDR3 DNA reads as TGCGCCAGCAGTGAGTCGGGGGGGGGGGACACTGAAGCTTTCTTT. Its translation: CASSESGGGDTEAFF.

The table lists this clonotype with many counts. This chain links TRBV6-1 with TRBJ1-2; the match to TRBD1 covers 8 bases. Germline loops: CDR1 MNHNS, CDR2 SASEGT. The CDR3 runs to 14 residues. The ends lost 5 bases at V and 3 bases at J; junction bases unmatched: 5. This CDR3 reads CASSSDRADYGYTF. The CDR3 nucleotides read TGTGCCAGCAGTTCGGACAGGGCGGACTATGGCTACACCTTC.

This clonotype was counted ten times or more. The chain couples TRBV12-3 or TRBV12-4 to TRBJ1-2; 7 positions match TRBD1. The CDR3 consists of 15 residues. J was trimmed by 3 bases and V by 7 bases; bases with no gene match: 11. The CDR3 DNA sequence: TGTGCCAGCAACCCATCGGGACAGTCGGACTATGGCTACACCTTC. Residues: CASNPSGQSDYGYTF.

This sequence joins TRBV6-2 or TRBV6-3 and TRBJ1-5, with a possible D match to TRBD1 (6 bases). From germline, CDR1 is MNHEY and CDR2 SVGEGT. V was trimmed by 6 bases and J by 0 bases, leaving 33 bases between them. The CDR3 is made up of 22 amino acids. CDR3 nucleotide sequence: TGTGCCAGCAGCCTTGGACAGCCCCTTCGACTCCGGTCGGGGTTTAGCAATCAGCCCCAGCATTTT. Its translation: CASSLGQPLRLRSGFSNQPQHF.

The chain links TRBV5-1 to TRBJ2-7; 9 bases are shared with TRBD2. Germline V CDR1 and CDR2: SGHRS, YFSETQ. CDR3 length: 16 residues. V dropped 0 bases and J dropped 5; count of bases not matched to a gene: 9. The CDR3 sequence is CASSLGVGLADDEQYF. The CDR3 region has the DNA TGCGCCAGCAGCTTGGGCGTGGGACTAGCAGACGACGAGCAGTACTTC.

This clonotype was counted only a few times. V gene TRBV4-1 combines with J gene TRBJ2-1; TRBD2 matches 12 bases. The CDR3 has 21 residues. Germline V gene lookup returns CDR1 MGHRA and CDR2 YSYEKL. The junction had 20 bases not matched to a gene; V was cut back by 4 bases and J by 4 bases. The CDR3 sequence: CASSPAPGRRLAGAQYNEQFF. The CDR3 DNA reads as TGCGCCAGCAGCCCCGCTCCCGGGCGTCGACTAGCGGGAGCCCAATACAATGAGCAGTTCTTC.

The chain has TRBV2 and TRBJ1-2; D call uncertain. V lost 6 bases and J lost 4, with 12 bases in between. Germline CDR1 reads SNHLY; CDR2 reads FYNNEI. CDR3 length: 13 residues. The CDR3 region is CASRRPFFYGYTF. DNA for the CDR3: TGTGCCAGCAGAAGGCCCTTTTTCTATGGCTACACCTTC.

This clonotype was seen at least ten times. The rearrangement uses TRBV28 and TRBJ1-1; D is uncertain. Trimming left V 3 bases short and J 7 bases short, with 9 bases between. This CDR3 contains 12 residues. Germline values: CDR1 MDHEN, CDR2 SYDVKM. CDR3 sequence: CASSFPSGEAFF. The CDR3, as DNA: TGTGCCAGCAGTTTCCCGTCGGGTGAAGCTTTCTTT.

This clonotype has a count of ten or more. The chain combines TRBV11-2 with TRBJ2-2; no reliable D call. The V and J ends lost 1 base and 2 bases respectively, with 23 bases between them. Germline V gives CDR1 SGHAT, CDR2 FQNNGV. This CDR3 comprises 20 residues. As DNA, the CDR3 is TGTGCCAGCAGCTTAGGAACGATCCTGGTGTTTGCCGGCAACACCGGGGAGCTGTTTTTT. This codes for CASSLGTILVFAGNTGELFF.

This clonotype was counted at least ten times. V usage is TRBV28 and J usage is TRBJ2-7, with 8 bases matching TRBD2. Germline V gene sequence: CDR1 MDHEN, CDR2 SYDVKM. The CDR3 runs 14 residues. V shed 7 bases, J shed 2 bases, and the junction held 7 bases outside the gene matches. The CDR3 region is CASTPGLGPYEQYF. The CDR3, as DNA: TGTGCCAGCACTCCGGGACTAGGCCCCTACGAGCAGTACTTC.

This clonotype was seen more than once but under ten times. This chain joins TRBV4-1 and TRBJ1-2; a possible D gene is TRBD1 (5 bases). Trimming took off 1 base at V and 4 bases at J, with 16 bases between the two ends. Germline V lookup: CDR1 MGHRA, CDR2 YSYEKL. This CDR3 is built from 16 residues. CDR3 bases: TGCGCCAGCAGCCAAGGGCTTACTGGGGCCCCCTATGGCTACACCTTC. It translates to CASSQGLTGAPYGYTF.

This clonotype occurred a few times. CDR3 in amino acids: CAIRGTSKETQYF. The CDR3 nucleotides are TGTGCCATCAGGGGGACTAGTAAAGAGACCCAGTACTTC. The chain is built from TRBV10-3 and TRBJ2-5, with 8 bases that match TRBD2. V was clipped by 6 bases and J by 3 bases; unmatched bases: 3. CDR1 is ENHRY, CDR2 SYGVKD, per germline. The CDR3 runs to 13 residues.

The CDR3 sequence: CASSLKRSEAFF. The CDR3 coding sequence is TGTGCCAGCAGCTTGAAACGGAGTGAAGCTTTCTTT. The V call is TRBV5-6, the J call TRBJ1-1; D call uncertain. The CDR3 loop spans 12 amino acids. Trimming pared 1 base from V and 7 bases from J, leaving 8 bases between. In germline, CDR1 is SGHDT, CDR2 YYEEEE.

This clonotype was picked up a small number of times. The chain uses TRBV15 and TRBJ2-7, with no clear D. The V gene's germline CDR1 is LNHNV and CDR2 YYDKDF (reference sequence). CDR3 length: 11 residues. Trimming took 3 bases from V and 5 from J, leaving 5 bases between them. CDR3 coding DNA: TGTGCCACCAGCAGGGACCACGAGCAGTACTTC. As protein: CATSRDHEQYF.

This clonotype was seen only a few times. V usage is TRBV28 and J usage is TRBJ2-7; possibly TRBD1 for D (6 bases). The CDR3 spans 15 residues. Trimming took off 6 bases at V and 0 bases at J, with 15 bases between the two ends. The germline CDR1 and CDR2 sequences are MDHEN and SYDVKM. CDR3 protein: CASRSQGGNSYEQYF. Written as DNA, the CDR3 is TGTGCCAGCAGGTCACAAGGGGGAAACTCCTACGAGCAGTACTTC.